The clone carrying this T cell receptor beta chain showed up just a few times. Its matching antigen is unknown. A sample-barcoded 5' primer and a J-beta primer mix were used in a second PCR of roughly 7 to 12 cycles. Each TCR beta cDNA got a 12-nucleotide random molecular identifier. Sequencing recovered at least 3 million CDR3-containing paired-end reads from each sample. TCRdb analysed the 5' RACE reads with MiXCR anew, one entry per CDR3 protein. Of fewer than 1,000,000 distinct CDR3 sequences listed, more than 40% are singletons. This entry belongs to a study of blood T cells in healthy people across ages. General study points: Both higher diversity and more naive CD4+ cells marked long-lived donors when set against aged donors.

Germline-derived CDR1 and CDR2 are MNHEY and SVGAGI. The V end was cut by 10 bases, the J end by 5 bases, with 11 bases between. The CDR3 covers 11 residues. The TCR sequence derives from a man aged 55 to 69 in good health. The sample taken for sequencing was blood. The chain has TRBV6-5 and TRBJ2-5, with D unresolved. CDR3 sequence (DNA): TGTGCCACGTCGCTAGGGGAGACCCAGTACTTC. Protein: CATSLGETQYF.